The 17 T cell receptor beta chains below were found in one sample sequenced in a study of identical twins. From the 5' RACE reads, TCRdb called clonotypes with MiXCR, one entry per CDR3 protein. The sample has 200,000 to 250,000 distinct CDR3 sequences; 6% to 9% are singletons. This same sample was also part of a study on yellow fever vaccine responses in identical twins.

Specimen: memory (CD45RO+) T cells sorted from blood. These receptors originate from a woman between 18 and 30 years old in good health.

This clonotype was picked up a small number of times. The chain carries TRBV6-1 and TRBJ2-5; D is undetermined. Trimming took off 7 bases at V and 1 base at J, with 13 bases between the two ends. The CDR3 has 14 residues. Germline V gene data show CDR1 as MNHNS and CDR2 as SASEGT. CDR3 in DNA: TGTGCCAGCATGCGCGGAAAGATCCAAGAGACCCAGTACTTC. As protein: CASMRGKIQETQYF.

This clonotype was observed a handful of times. V is TRBV10-3 and J is TRBJ1-4; 7 nucleotides align to TRBD1. CDR1 and CDR2 (germline): ENHRY, SYGVKD. V shed 6 bases and J 10 bases; nucleotides not matched to a gene: 11. The CDR3 is made up of 14 amino acids. For the CDR3, the DNA is TGTGCCATCAGACAAGACAGGGATGAAGGAAAACTGTTTTTT. It specifies CAIRQDRDEGKLFF.

This clonotype has only a few counts. This rearrangement joins TRBV18 to TRBJ2-7; TRBD2 matches 14 bases. CDR3 length equals 17 residues. V lost 0 bases to trimming and J lost 4 bases; unmatched junction nucleotides: 5. Germline lookup yields CDR1 KGHSH and CDR2 LQKENI. CDR3 sequence: CASSPPGLAGGGYEQYF. CDR3 nucleotide sequence: TGTGCCAGCTCACCACCCGGACTAGCGGGAGGTGGTTACGAGCAGTACTTC.

This clonotype was seen only a few times. The rearrangement uses TRBV24-1 and TRBJ2-7, with a possible D match to TRBD1 (7 bases). Germline loops: CDR1 KGHDR, CDR2 SFDVKD. This CDR3 is built from 18 residues. Trimming removed 0 bases from V and 0 bases from J, with 17 bases in between. CDR3 protein: CATSDLRGDSDFSYEQYF. Here the CDR3 DNA reads TGTGCCACCAGTGATTTGCGCGGGGACAGCGACTTCTCCTACGAGCAGTACTTC.

This clonotype has ten or more counts. V and J are TRBV14 and TRBJ2-3, with no clear D. Germline values: CDR1 SGHDN, CDR2 FVKESK. CDR3 length equals 19 residues. V was trimmed by 2 bases and J by 4 bases, leaving 25 bases between them. The CDR3 coding sequence is TGTGCCAGCAGCCAATCAGACGTTAGAAGGTCCGCGGTCGCAGATACGCAGTATTTT. Amino acids: CASSQSDVRRSAVADTQYF.

The chain recombines TRBV7-9 with TRBJ2-5; no clear D gene. CDR3 length equals 12 residues. In germline, CDR1 is SEHNR, CDR2 FQNEAQ (reference sequence). V lost 5 bases to trimming and J lost 13 bases, with 17 bases between them. DNA for the CDR3: TGTGCCAGCAGCCCCTCGGATTCTGCCCGGTACTTC. It codes for CASSPSDSARYF.

The V call is TRBV5-1, the J call TRBJ2-7, with TRBD2 matching over 9 bases. Germline values: CDR1 SGHRS, CDR2 YFSETQ. Germline trimming cut 5 bases from V and 0 bases from J; bases unmatched to any gene: 6. The CDR3 spans 15 residues. CDR3 sequence reads: CASRISGGSSYEQYF. CDR3 coding DNA: TGCGCCAGCAGGATTAGCGGGGGTAGCTCCTACGAGCAGTACTTC. Looking up the rest from reference TRBV5-1 and TRBJ2-7 gives the full variable domain: KAGVTQTPRYLIKTRGQQVTLSCSPISGHRSVSWYQQTPGQGLQFLFEYFSETQRNKGNFPGRFSGRQFSNSRSEMNVSTLELGDSALYLCASRISGGSSYEQYFGPGTRLTVT.

This clonotype was recorded at least ten times. This rearrangement joins TRBV5-4 to TRBJ2-3, with D perhaps being TRBD1 or TRBD2 (5 bases each). The CDR3 is made up of 16 amino acids. Germline assignment: CDR1 SGHNT and CDR2 YYREEE (reference sequence). V was pared by 2 bases and J by 2 bases, with 15 bases between. CDR3 region: CASSFPGLVDTDTQYF. As DNA, the CDR3 is TGTGCCAGCAGCTTCCCGGGGCTAGTCGACACAGATACGCAGTATTTT.

About this clonotype itself: An end of the junction differs from the germline gene, which may be a read error. The chain joins TRBV12-3 or TRBV12-4 to TRBJ2-5; a weak D match, TRBD2 (6 bases). The CDR3 has 13 amino acids. The CDR3 DNA is TGTGCCAGCCAGATGAACGGAGATAGCGGACCGGAATTC. Protein: CASQMNGDSGPEF.

This clonotype was detected a few times. The chain links TRBV28 to TRBJ2-6, with D uncertain. CDR3 length: 15 amino acids. V was pared by 6 bases and J by 3 bases, with 12 bases between. Germline CDR1 reads MDHEN; CDR2 reads SYDVKM. The CDR3 DNA reads as TGTGCCAGCAGGCTGGGCGGATTTGGGGCCAACGTCCTGACTTTC. It encodes CASRLGGFGANVLTF.

In this sample, this clonotype turned up many times. The CDR3 DNA reads as TGTGCCAGCAGTGACTCATCATTGGGACTGATAACCTACGAGCAGTACTTC. As protein: CASSDSSLGLITYEQYF. The chain joins TRBV25-1 to TRBJ2-7; tentative D call: TRBD2 (6 bases). The CDR3 sequence is 17 residues long. V was cut by 3 bases and J by 2 bases, with 20 bases left in between. CDR1 and CDR2 from the germline V gene are MGHDK and SYGVNS.

This clonotype was detected many times. The V gene is TRBV11-2, the J gene TRBJ2-2; weak D call: TRBD2 (6 bases). In germline, CDR1 is SGHAT, CDR2 FQNNGV. The germline V and J ends were trimmed by 5 bases and 5 bases, with 15 bases remaining between them. This CDR3 spans 15 amino acids. The CDR3 sequence: CASSTILAGTGELFF. For the CDR3, the DNA is TGTGCCAGCAGCACCATTCTGGCGGGAACCGGGGAGCTGTTTTTT.

This clonotype appeared a few times. The chain combines TRBV7-9 with TRBJ2-7; 12 nucleotides match TRBD1. The germline CDR1 and CDR2 sequences are SEHNR and FQNEAQ (reference sequence). CDR3 length: 15 amino acids. Trimming removed 3 bases from V and 7 bases from J; junction bases left unmatched: 7. The CDR3 bases are TGTGCCAGCAGCTTCCCGGGACAGGGGGCGGGGGAGCAGTACTTC. This encodes CASSFPGQGAGEQYF. The complete variable domain, with remaining parts taken from reference TRBV7-9 and TRBJ2-7, reads DTGVSQNPRHKITKRGQNVTFRCDPISEHNRLYWYRQTLGQGPEFLTYFQNEAQLEKSRLLSDRFSAERPKGSFSTLEIQRTEQGDSAMYLCASSFPGQGAGEQYFGPGTRLTVT.

The J gene is TRBJ2-2, the V gene TRBV20-1; 13 nucleotides match TRBD2. Germline lookup yields CDR1 DFQATT and CDR2 SNEGSKA (reference sequence). The length of the CDR3 is 18 residues. J gave up 7 bases and V 0 bases, and 11 bases lay outside the gene matches. In DNA, the CDR3 is TGCAGTGCTAGAGATCCCGGACTAGCGGGAGTCTCTAGCGGGGAGCTGTTTTTT. Translating it yields CSARDPGLAGVSSGELFF.

This clonotype was detected only a few times. J is TRBJ2-3 and V is TRBV20-1, with D possibly matching TRBD2 (5 bases). The V gene's germline CDR1 is DFQATT and CDR2 SNEGSKA (reference sequence). The CDR3 has 14 residues. Trimming stripped 1 base from V and 1 base from J, with 9 bases between. Here the CDR3 DNA reads TGCAGTGCTAGAGTGGGTAGCGGCACAGATACGCAGTATTTT. Translating gives CSARVGSGTDTQYF.

J is TRBJ2-1 and V is TRBV10-2; D gene unclear. The CDR3 has 13 residues. CDR1 is WSHSY and CDR2 is SAAADI in the germline V gene. V was clipped by 2 bases and J by 7 bases, with 9 bases between them. The CDR3 protein is CASSEDSLNEQFF. The CDR3, as DNA: TGCGCCAGCAGTGAGGACTCTTTAAATGAGCAGTTCTTC.

This clonotype has at least ten counts. J is TRBJ2-3 and V is TRBV29-1; no reliable D call. The germline CDR1 and CDR2 sequences are SQVTM and ANQGSEA. This CDR3 is 12 amino acids long. V was shortened by 4 bases and J by 5 bases, with 10 bases between the two germline ends. CDR3 region: CSVAPTLDTQYF. The DNA for the CDR3 is TGCAGCGTTGCCCCCACTCTAGATACGCAGTATTTT.